Reported below is one T cell receptor (beta chain). Its antigen is not identified. These data are taken from a study of CD8 T cells in Susac syndrome. TCR beta sequences were obtained from blood CD8+ and CD4+ T cells. cDNA came from roughly 0.5 to 1 ug RNA primed by random hexamers. Amplification of the TCR beta CDR3 was carried out by immunoSEQ multiplex PCR, which spanned a total of 54 Vbeta and 13 Jbeta segments. TCRdb itself ran the immunoSEQ multiplex PCR reads through MiXCR, one entry per CDR3 protein. The sample consists of some 100,000 distinct CDR3 sequences, about 90% of them appearing once. Whole-study findings and limits: The study recognized that its TCR sequencing and HLA analysis covered a relatively small number of individuals.

The sequence was obtained from a human donor in good health. The specimen was CD8+ T cells from PBMCs.

The CDR3 nucleotides read TGTGCCAGCAGTTTGTTCGGGGTTACGCAGTATTTT. It codes for CASSLFGVTQYF. The rearrangement joins TRBV27 to TRBJ2-3, with D tentatively TRBD2 (5 bases). The V end lost 3 bases, the J end lost 8 bases, and 9 bases lay between the germline ends. The germline V gene has CDR1 MNHEY and CDR2 SMNVEV (reference sequence). The CDR3 is made up of 12 amino acids.